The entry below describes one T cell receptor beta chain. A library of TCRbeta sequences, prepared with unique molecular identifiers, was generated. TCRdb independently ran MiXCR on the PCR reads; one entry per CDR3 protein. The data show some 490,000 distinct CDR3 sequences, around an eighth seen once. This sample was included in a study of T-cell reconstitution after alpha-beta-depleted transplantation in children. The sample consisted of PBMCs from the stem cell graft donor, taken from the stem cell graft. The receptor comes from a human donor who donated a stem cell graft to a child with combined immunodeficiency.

For the CDR3, the DNA is TGCAGTCCTTCAGGGAATCCCCAAGAGACCCAGTACTTC. Protein sequence: CSPSGNPQETQYF. This chain links TRBV20-1 with TRBJ2-5, with D possibly matching TRBD1 (5 bases). CDR3 size: 13 residues. V lost 8 bases and J lost 1, with 14 bases in between. Germline V gene sequence: CDR1 DFQATT, CDR2 SNEGSKA (reference sequence).